These 25 T cell receptor beta chains were sequenced from one sample in a study of human T cells and chemical hapten exposure. TCRdb re-derived calls from the RACE reads in MiXCR, one entry per CDR3 protein. This repertoire shows nearly 110,000 distinct CDR3 sequences, 9% to 15% found once; its top ten account for around 1.7%. Indicated time point: pre-sensitization, week 0. Stated treatment: therapeutic diphenylcyclopropenone sensitization with weekly scalp DPC. Specimen: whole blood, collected in connection with sensitization to the hapten diphenylcyclopropenone (DPC). These receptors were obtained from a woman aged 45-65 years with alopecia areata. Some clones in this sample may be carry-over from other donors' samples.

This clonotype was recorded many times. The V call is TRBV12-3 or TRBV12-4, the J call TRBJ1-1; D gene uncertain. The CDR3 extends over 12 amino acids. Trimming stripped 7 bases from V and 1 base from J, with 7 bases between. The CDR3 nucleotides are TGTGCCAGCACGGGGTGGAACACTGAAGCTTTCTTT. Protein: CASTGWNTEAFF.

This clonotype was seen more than once but under ten times. This chain joins TRBV3-1 and TRBJ1-4; D gene unclear. Germline values: CDR1 LGHDT, CDR2 YNNKEL (reference sequence). The CDR3 has 12 amino acids. Trimming removed 4 bases at V and 4 bases at J, with 4 bases between. CDR3 residues: CASSLLNEKLFF. CDR3 coding DNA: TGTGCCAGCAGCCTGCTTAATGAAAAACTGTTTTTT.

This rearrangement joins TRBV12-3 or TRBV12-4 to TRBJ2-3, with 7 bases matching TRBD2. V dropped 4 bases and J dropped 4; count of bases not matched to a gene: 8. The length of the CDR3 is 15 residues. CDR3: CASSSGLDRADTQYF. The CDR3 coding sequence is TGTGCCAGCAGTTCTGGACTAGATCGAGCAGATACGCAGTATTTT.

The V and J genes are TRBV9 and TRBJ2-3; no reliable D call. Germline CDR1 SGDLS, CDR2 YYNGEE. The length of the CDR3 is 13 residues. V was pared by 2 bases and J by 3 bases, with 7 bases between. The CDR3 bases are TGTGCCAGCAGCGTTTCCTTAACAGATACGCAGTATTTT. This sequence encodes CASSVSLTDTQYF.

This clonotype was recorded at least ten times. The chain recombines TRBV7-2 with TRBJ2-1, with D maybe TRBD2 (5 bases). Germline lookup yields CDR1 SGHTA and CDR2 FQGNSA. Deletions cut 2 bases from V and 10 bases from J, with 9 bases between. The CDR3 spans 12 residues. In DNA form, the CDR3 reads TGTGCCAGCAGCTTATGGGGAGCCGAGCAGTTCTTC. Residues: CASSLWGAEQFF.

The gene calls are TRBV6-2 or TRBV6-3 and TRBJ1-5; D ambiguous. CDR1 MNHEY and CDR2 SVGEGT come from the germline V gene. CDR3 length: 14 residues. V lost 8 bases and J 2 bases, leaving 13 bases between the germline ends. DNA of the CDR3: TGTGCCAGCCAACTTACCTCCGGCAATCAGCCCCAGCATTTT. Translation: CASQLTSGNQPQHF.

This clonotype was observed many times. The chain is built from TRBV6-2 or TRBV6-3 and TRBJ2-1; D gene unclear. Per the germline V gene, CDR1 is MNHEY and CDR2 is SVGEGT. Trimming stripped 0 bases from V and 6 bases from J, with 12 bases between. The CDR3 length is 15 residues. CDR3 sequence reads: CASSYSRLPTNEQFF. The CDR3, as DNA: TGTGCCAGCAGTTACTCGCGACTGCCCACCAATGAGCAGTTCTTC.

This clonotype has just a few counts. CDR3 bases: TGTGCCAGCAGCCGATATTACCGGGACAGGGGACCCTCCTACAATGAGCAGTTCTTC. This sequence encodes CASSRYYRDRGPSYNEQFF. The V gene is TRBV7-2, the J gene TRBJ2-1; the match to TRBD1 covers 10 bases. The trim removed 5 bases at V and 0 bases at J, leaving 13 bases unmatched. The length of the CDR3 is 19 residues. Germline loops: CDR1 SGHTA, CDR2 FQGNSA.

This clonotype was detected only a few times. The CDR3 nucleotides read TGTGCCAGCAGTTACTCGTATAACTCAGCGGGGGCGCAAAACATTCAGTACTTC. Translation gives CASSYSYNSAGAQNIQYF. The V call is TRBV6-5, the J call TRBJ2-4; 8 bases are a match to TRBD2. V shed 0 bases, J shed 5 bases, and the junction held 12 bases outside the gene matches. The CDR3 has 18 residues. Germline V gene sequence: CDR1 MNHEY, CDR2 SVGAGI.

This clonotype was observed many times. The rearrangement links TRBV20-1 to TRBJ2-2; D unclear. This CDR3 contains 15 residues. The germline V gene has CDR1 DFQATT and CDR2 SNEGSKA (reference sequence). V gave up 3 bases and J gave up 5 bases, with 16 bases separating them. Written as DNA, the CDR3 is TGCAGTGCTAGCCCTAACCTTGGATTTACCGGGGAGCTGTTTTTT. Translation gives CSASPNLGFTGELFF.

This clonotype was recorded at least ten times. The rearrangement joins TRBV18 to TRBJ1-3; a possible D gene is TRBD1 (5 bases). The CDR3 consists of 15 residues. Germline CDR1 reads KGHSH; CDR2 reads LQKENI. V was cut by 4 bases and J by 0 bases, with 10 bases left in between. CDR3 sequence (DNA): TGTGCCAGCTCACTAAGACAGCTCTCTGGAAACACCATATATTTT. It yields the protein CASSLRQLSGNTIYF. Full variable domain (rest looked up from reference TRBV18 and TRBJ1-3): NAGVMQNPRHLVRRRGQEARLRCSPMKGHSHVYWYRQLPEEGLKFMVYLQKENIIDESGMPKERFSAEFPKEGPSILRIQQVVRGDSAAYFCASSLRQLSGNTIYFGEGSWLTVV.

The chain links TRBV19 to TRBJ2-7, with D hard to call. The CDR3 is 13 residues long. Germline assignment: CDR1 LNHDA and CDR2 SQIVND (reference sequence). The ends were cut back, 5 bases at V and 2 bases at J, with 10 bases in the middle. This CDR3 is CASSPMPPYEQYF. For the CDR3, the DNA is TGTGCCAGTAGTCCAATGCCCCCCTACGAGCAGTACTTC.

This clonotype came up many times. The chain is built from TRBV11-2 and TRBJ2-1; 9 bases fit TRBD2. The CDR3 is 15 residues long. Germline V gene sequence: CDR1 SGHAT, CDR2 FQNNGV. The trim removed 2 bases at V and 2 bases at J, leaving 1 base unmatched. The chain's CDR3 is CASSLSSGTYNEQFF. CDR3 nucleotides: TGTGCCAGCAGCTTATCTAGCGGGACCTACAATGAGCAGTTCTTC.

The chain employs TRBV28 and TRBJ1-5; 7 bases are a match to TRBD1. This CDR3 is built from 14 residues. After removal of 1 base from V and 5 bases from J, the junction contained 2 bases not matched to a gene. Germline V gene sequence: CDR1 MDHEN, CDR2 SYDVKM. CDR3 coding DNA: TGTGCCAGCAGTTTATCACAGGGGTATCAGCCCCAGCATTTT. The encoded protein is CASSLSQGYQPQHF. Full variable domain (outside the CDR3, taken from reference TRBV28 and TRBJ1-5): DVKVTQSSRYLVKRTGEKVFLECVQDMDHENMFWYRQDPGLGLRLIYFSYDVKMKEKGDIPEGYSVSREKKERFSLILESASTNQTSMYLCASSLSQGYQPQHFGDGTRLSIL.

J is TRBJ1-1 and V is TRBV6-5; a possible D gene is TRBD1 (6 bases). The V end lost 2 bases, the J end lost 5 bases, and 24 bases lay between the germline ends. This CDR3 is built from 18 residues. Germline assignment: CDR1 MNHEY and CDR2 SVGAGI. The CDR3 protein is CASSYDLGSWTVRTEAFF. CDR3 DNA sequence: TGTGCCAGCAGTTACGACCTCGGATCTTGGACAGTAAGGACTGAAGCTTTCTTT.

The chain couples TRBV5-1 to TRBJ2-7; TRBD1 matches 7 bases. Germline CDR1 is SGHRS and CDR2 is YFSETQ. This CDR3 region has 15 residues. J was trimmed by 0 bases and V by 2 bases; bases with no gene match: 5. DNA for the CDR3: TGCGCCAGCAGCTTTTCAGGACAGGCCTCCTACGAGCAGTACTTC. It translates to CASSFSGQASYEQYF.

The chain has TRBV28 and TRBJ2-5; 7 bases agree with TRBD1. Germline loops: CDR1 MDHEN, CDR2 SYDVKM. The CDR3 is 15 residues long. The V and J ends lost 6 bases and 3 bases, in that order; junction bases with no gene match: 10. In DNA, the CDR3 is TGTGCCAGCAGGGCTTGGGACAGTGGGAAAGAGACCCAGTACTTC. Translated: CASRAWDSGKETQYF.

The genes are TRBV5-1 and TRBJ1-1; D is perhaps TRBD1 (5 bases). Trimming took 0 bases from V and 9 from J, leaving 12 bases between them. The CDR3 consists of 13 residues. Looked up from germline, CDR1 is SGHRS and CDR2 is YFSETQ. The CDR3 bases are TGCGCCAGCAGCTTGGGGCAGGGTAGTCAAGCTTTCTTT. Protein: CASSLGQGSQAFF.

The chain is built from TRBV5-6 and TRBJ2-2; the D is unclear. V was clipped by 4 bases and J by 4 bases, with 2 bases between them. The CDR3 is made up of 11 amino acids. CDR1 and CDR2 from the germline V gene are SGHDT and YYEEEE. This chain's CDR3 is CASSGTGELFF. In DNA, the CDR3 is TGTGCCAGCAGCGGCACCGGGGAGCTGTTTTTT.

This clonotype turned up a few times. The chain combines TRBV28 with TRBJ1-2; 9 bases map to TRBD1. Germline trimming cut 3 bases from V and 6 bases from J; bases unmatched to any gene: 8. The length of the CDR3 is 15 residues. Germline assignment: CDR1 MDHEN and CDR2 SYDVKM. This CDR3 reads CASSFRDREGHGYTF. CDR3 sequence (DNA): TGTGCCAGCAGTTTCCGGGACAGGGAAGGGCATGGCTACACCTTC.

V and J are TRBV4-3 and TRBJ1-1; D is unclear. CDR3 size: 15 residues. Between the trimmed V and J ends, which lost 0 bases and 1 base, there was a span of 9 bases. Germline CDR1 LGHNA, CDR2 YSLEER. Written as DNA, the CDR3 is TGCGCCAGCAGCCAAGATGGGCCGGGGAACACTGAAGCTTTCTTT. Its translation is CASSQDGPGNTEAFF.

The rearrangement links TRBV9 to TRBJ2-4; D remains unclear. This CDR3 has 13 amino acids. Per the germline V gene, CDR1 is SGDLS and CDR2 is YYNGEE. Trimming took off 2 bases at V and 7 bases at J, with 10 bases between the two ends. The CDR3 region is CASSVSSSNIQYF. CDR3 coding DNA: TGTGCCAGCAGCGTTTCGTCGTCGAACATTCAGTACTTC.

This clonotype came up a few times. The chain employs TRBV11-2 and TRBJ2-1, with unresolved D. CDR1 is SGHAT and CDR2 is FQNNGV in the germline V gene. The germline V and J ends were trimmed by 0 bases and 2 bases, with 8 bases remaining between them. The CDR3 consists of 15 residues. In nucleotides, the CDR3 is TGTGCCAGCAGCTTAGAAGGTTCAGCCTACAATGAGCAGTTCTTC. It specifies CASSLEGSAYNEQFF.

This clonotype was observed a handful of times. The V gene is TRBV3-1, the J gene TRBJ2-7; the D is unclear. The CDR3 has 12 amino acids. Germline V gene sequence: CDR1 LGHDT, CDR2 YNNKEL (reference sequence). Trimming shortened V by 0 bases and J by 7 bases, and 7 bases separated the two germline ends. The CDR3 nucleotides are TGTGCCAGCAGCCAAGATATCAGGGAGCAGTACTTC. Protein product: CASSQDIREQYF.

The chain uses TRBV5-1 and TRBJ2-3; perhaps TRBD2 as D (5 bases). V was clipped by 4 bases and J by 2 bases, with 11 bases between them. The CDR3 is 14 residues long. Germline V gene sequence: CDR1 SGHRS, CDR2 YFSETQ. The CDR3: CASSSPGSTDTQYF. As DNA, the CDR3 is TGCGCCAGCAGCAGTCCGGGGTCCACAGATACGCAGTATTTT.